The T cell receptor (beta chain) described here comes from a study of CD8 T cells in Susac syndrome. Per germline, CDR1 SGDLS and CDR2 YYNGEE. This CDR3 has 15 amino acids. J gave up 0 bases and V 2 bases, and 2 bases lay outside the gene matches. The RNA, about 0.5 to 1 ug, was put through reverse transcription using random hexamers. A multiplex approach, immunoSEQ multiplex PCR, amplified TCR beta CDR3 across 54 Vbeta and 13 Jbeta. TCRdb fed the immunoSEQ multiplex PCR reads into MiXCR, producing one record per CDR3 protein. The sample includes some 97,000 distinct CDR3 sequences, roughly 96% seen only once; the top ten take 0.25% to 0.35%. Blood CD8+ and CD4+ T cells underwent high-throughput TCR beta sequencing.

Sequences were obtained from CD8+ T cells from PBMCs. The chain recombines TRBV9 with TRBJ2-5, with 9 positions matching TRBD2. This receptor was taken from a human donor with Susac syndrome. CDR3 DNA: TGTGCCAGCAGCGTCGGCGGGAGGGACCAAGAGACCCAGTACTTC. Translation: CASSVGGRDQETQYF.